This entry lists 25 T cell receptor beta chains sequenced from one sample in a study of monozygotic twins with inflammatory bowel disease. Each CDR3 protein gets one entry in TCRdb, which reprocessed the 5' RACE reads and gives no DNA. With 200,000 to 250,000 distinct CDR3 sequences in the sample, the ten largest clones hold 1.5% to 2%. Sequenced input: blood. These TCRs come from a human donor with ulcerative colitis or Crohn's disease, or a healthy co-twin of an affected twin (not recorded which).

The chain couples TRBV20-1 to TRBJ1-1; no DNA is available, so the TRBD1 call from TCRdb remains unchecked. The CDR3 totals 14 residues. Looked up from germline, CDR1 is DFQATT and CDR2 is SNEGSKA (reference sequence). The CDR3: CSAGGQLLNTEAFF.

The rearrangement joins TRBV12-3 or TRBV12-4 to TRBJ1-3; TCRdb selects TRBD1, and the lack of DNA leaves this call unchecked. The CDR3 spans 15 residues. This CDR3 is CASSLQAGVGNTIYF.

The chain joins TRBV5-1 to TRBJ2-1. This CDR3 has 16 residues. The germline CDR1 and CDR2 sequences are SGHRS and YFSETQ. This chain's CDR3 is CASSKDGSSSYNEQFF.

This chain uses TRBV10-3 with TRBJ2-3; the TCRdb D gene call, TRBD1, has no DNA to confirm it. The germline V gene has CDR1 ENHRY and CDR2 SYGVKD. The CDR3 has 13 residues. CDR3 amino acids: CAIRQVRADTQYF.

The chain joins TRBV18 to TRBJ1-1; TCRdb's D call of TRBD1 is untestable without DNA. The CDR3 sequence is 15 residues long. Germline values: CDR1 KGHSH, CDR2 LQKENI. CDR3 residues: CASSLIAGLNTEAFF.

The J gene is TRBJ1-1, the V gene TRBV19; TCRdb lists TRBD1, though no DNA is available to test this call. Per the germline V gene, CDR1 is LNHDA and CDR2 is SQIVND (reference sequence). This CDR3 has 13 residues. CDR3 sequence: CASRSIRDIEAFF. Full variable domain (rest looked up from reference TRBV19 and TRBJ1-1): DGGITQSPKYLFRKEGQNVTLSCEQNLNHDAMYWYRQDPGQGLRLIYYSQIVNDFQKGDIAEGYSVSREKKESFPLTVTSAQKNPTAFYLCASRSIRDIEAFFGQGTRLTVV.

V gene TRBV27 combines with J gene TRBJ2-1; TCRdb's assignment of TRBD2 cannot be checked, as there is no DNA. Per the germline V gene, CDR1 is MNHEY and CDR2 is SMNVEV (reference sequence). The CDR3 length is 16 residues. The CDR3 is CASSPRDWKTTNEQFF.

V is TRBV10-3 and J is TRBJ2-3; TCRdb outputs TRBD1, but without DNA this stays unchecked. The CDR3 has 13 residues. Looked up from germline, CDR1 is ENHRY and CDR2 is SYGVKD. CDR3 amino acids: CATELGGGDTQYF.

V usage is TRBV12-3 or TRBV12-4 and J usage is TRBJ1-1. The CDR3 totals 12 residues. The CDR3 here is CASNRDGTEAFF.

The chain is built from TRBV6-1 and TRBJ2-5; the D call of TRBD2 rests on TCRdb alone, since no DNA is present to check it. From germline, CDR1 is MNHNS and CDR2 SASEGT. This CDR3 comprises 14 residues. The chain's CDR3 is CAIRGGPGRETQYF.

This sequence joins TRBV20-1 and TRBJ1-4. The CDR3 totals 15 residues. The germline V gene encodes CDR1 DFQATT and CDR2 SNEGSKA (reference sequence). CDR3 loop: CSARQPEANGEKLFF.

The CDR3 spells CASSRSGGLAATQYF. The rearrangement links TRBV11-3 to TRBJ2-3; TCRdb lists TRBD1, though no DNA is available to test this call. This CDR3 spans 15 amino acids. Germline V gene lookup returns CDR1 SGHNT and CDR2 YENEEA. The full variable domain, completed using reference TRBV11-3 and TRBJ2-3, is EAGVVQSPRYKIIEKKQPVAFWCNPISGHNTLYWYLQNLGQGPELLIRYENEEAVDDSQLPKDRFSAERLKGVDSTLKIQPAELGDSAVYLCASSRSGGLAATQYFGPGTRLTVL.

The chain uses TRBV7-8 and TRBJ1-1; TCRdb's assignment of TRBD1 cannot be checked, as there is no DNA. This CDR3 is 16 amino acids long. The germline CDR1 and CDR2 sequences are SGHVS and FQNEAQ. CDR3 region: CASSPRQGAMNTEAFF.

The chain combines TRBV12-3 or TRBV12-4 with TRBJ1-1; checking the TCRdb D call of TRBD1 is not possible without DNA. The CDR3 spans 15 residues. The CDR3 spells CASSFSRRVDTEAFF.

The chain uses TRBV5-6 and TRBJ1-1; TCRdb's D gene call, TRBD1, goes unchecked for lack of DNA. The germline V gene has CDR1 SGHDT and CDR2 YYEEEE. The CDR3 covers 14 residues. Here the CDR3 reads CASSLALQGTEAFF.

V gene TRBV5-4 combines with J gene TRBJ1-4; TCRdb selects TRBD1, and the lack of DNA leaves this call unchecked. CDR3 length: 14 residues. CDR1 and CDR2 from the germline V gene are SGHNT and YYREEE (reference sequence). The CDR3: CASSKAGTNEKLFF.

This rearrangement joins TRBV12-3 or TRBV12-4 to TRBJ1-5; TCRdb's D gene call, TRBD1, goes unchecked for lack of DNA. CDR3 length: 14 amino acids. Here the CDR3 reads CASSFSRGDQPQHF.

The rearrangement joins TRBV5-6 to TRBJ2-7; the D gene TCRdb calls, TRBD1, cannot be checked with no DNA. The germline gives CDR1 SGHDT, CDR2 YYEEEE. The CDR3 is made up of 16 amino acids. The CDR3 here is CASSGGSGQLPYEQYF.

This chain joins TRBV12-3 or TRBV12-4 and TRBJ2-3. The CDR3 loop spans 15 amino acids. The CDR3: CASRPNSFGTDTQYF.

The rearrangement links TRBV15 to TRBJ2-7; TCRdb's D call, TRBD2, is unchecked because there is no DNA. Germline V gene sequence: CDR1 LNHNV, CDR2 YYDKDF (reference sequence). The CDR3 has 18 residues. CDR3 sequence reads: CAWDSHSSRTSRSYEQYF.

This chain links TRBV6-1 with TRBJ1-1; as DNA is missing, the TRBD1 call by TCRdb cannot be tested. Germline V gives CDR1 MNHNS, CDR2 SASEGT. The CDR3 is 15 amino acids. The CDR3 loop is CASNHQTGMNTEAFF.

This chain links TRBV2 with TRBJ2-2; TCRdb proposes TRBD2, but this gene call is untestable without DNA. There are 13 residues in the CDR3. Germline-derived CDR1 and CDR2 are SNHLY and FYNNEI. CDR3 loop: CASMGLGTGELFF.

This sequence joins TRBV2 and TRBJ1-6; TCRdb indicates TRBD1, and absent DNA this call remains unverified. Germline V gene lookup returns CDR1 SNHLY and CDR2 FYNNEI. This CDR3 region has 12 residues. The CDR3 here is CASSLSGVALHF.

The chain is built from TRBV20-1 and TRBJ2-2; the TCRdb D gene call, TRBD1, has no DNA to confirm it. The germline V gene encodes CDR1 DFQATT and CDR2 SNEGSKA (reference sequence). This CDR3 spans 16 amino acids. CDR3 amino acids: CSASRPGQRNTGELFF.

The rearrangement joins TRBV2 to TRBJ2-5. Germline V gene data show CDR1 as SNHLY and CDR2 as FYNNEI. This CDR3 region has 13 residues. CDR3 residues: CASSESYSETQYF.